What follows are 32 T cell receptor beta chains derived from one specimen sequenced in a study of T cell responses to AZD1222 COVID-19 vaccine. Method: immunoSEQ multiplex PCR; TCRdb's copy keeps in-frame clones and lacks some. Of over 100,000 clones listed, approximately 87% were seen once; the top ten hold roughly 4.4%. This specimen consisted of peripheral blood, obtained 28 days after the second AZD1222 dose. The receptors come from an adult who received the AZD1222 COVID-19 vaccine.

For the CDR3, the DNA is TGCGCCAGCAGCACGTCTCAGGGGTTCGGAGAGACCCAGTACTTC. This encodes CASSTSQGFGETQYF. J is TRBJ2-5 and V is TRBV5-1; D might be TRBD1 (6 bases). Germline CDR1 SGHRS, CDR2 YFSETQ. V was cut by 4 bases and J by 4 bases, with 17 bases left in between. The CDR3 has 15 amino acids.

This chain joins TRBV11-3 and TRBJ2-1; D might be TRBD2 (6 bases). Trimming pared 5 bases from V and 0 bases from J, leaving 11 bases between. Looked up from germline, CDR1 is SGHNT and CDR2 is YENEEA. This CDR3 has 15 residues. The CDR3, as DNA: TGTGCCAGCAGCAAACTAGCTTCCTCCTACAATGAGCAGTTCTTC. It encodes CASSKLASSYNEQFF.

This sequence joins TRBV11-2 and TRBJ1-6; maybe TRBD1 (6 bases). The V and J ends lost 3 bases and 8 bases respectively, with 11 bases between them. The CDR3 is made up of 14 amino acids. CDR1 is SGHAT and CDR2 is FQNNGV in the germline V gene. The CDR3 coding sequence is TGTGCCAGCAGCTTGGACAGTTTCGATTCACCCCTCCACTTT. This gives the protein CASSLDSFDSPLHF.

This clone was counted once. The rearrangement links TRBV7-2 to TRBJ1-5; TRBD1 aligns across 7 bases. From germline, CDR1 is SGHTA and CDR2 FQGNSA. This CDR3 region has 15 residues. Trimming at V came to 5 bases and at J to 2 bases, leaving 6 bases not matched to a gene. DNA for the CDR3: TGTGCCAGCAGCGCGCGACAGGGAGGCAATCAGCCCCAGCATTTT. This gives the protein CASSARQGGNQPQHF. The variable domain in full, with the rest retrieved from reference TRBV7-2 and TRBJ1-5, is GAGVSQSPSNKVTEKGKDVELRCDPISGHTALYWYRQSLGQGLEFLIYFQGNSAPDKSGLPSDRFSAERTGGSVSTLTIQRTQQEDSAVYLCASSARQGGNQPQHFGDGTRLSIL.

The J gene is TRBJ2-3, the V gene TRBV4-1; 9 nucleotides agree with TRBD1. CDR3 size: 16 residues. V gave up 3 bases and J gave up 1 base; unmatched junction bases: 5. In germline, CDR1 is MGHRA, CDR2 YSYEKL. CDR3 bases: TGCGCCAGCAGCCAGATACAGGGGGCTGGCACAGATACGCAGTATTTT. This codes for CASSQIQGAGTDTQYF.

This chain uses TRBV11-3 with TRBJ2-3; maybe TRBD2 (6 bases). The CDR3 runs 13 residues. The V end was cut by 2 bases, the J end by 6 bases, with 9 bases between. The germline gives CDR1 SGHNT, CDR2 YENEEA. CDR3 in amino acids: CASSLLGRDTQYF. Here the CDR3 DNA reads TGTGCCAGCAGCTTATTGGGGAGGGATACGCAGTATTTT.

In regard to this clone: The junction departs from germline at one end; a sequencing error may be responsible. The J gene is TRBJ2-7, the V gene TRBV7-9; 7 bases line up with TRBD2. CDR1 and CDR2 from the germline V gene are SEHNR and FQNEAQ (reference sequence). This CDR3 region has 12 residues. The CDR3 bases are TGTGCCAGCAACTTAACTAGCGTCGAGCAGTACTTC. It codes for CASNLTSVEQYF.

The rearrangement links TRBV5-4 to TRBJ2-1; D ambiguous. V lost 4 bases to trimming and J lost 7 bases, with 6 bases between them. The V gene's germline CDR1 is SGHNT and CDR2 YYREEE (reference sequence). This CDR3 region has 11 residues. The CDR3, as DNA: TGTGCCAGCAGCCTAGGGAATGAGCAGTTCTTC. This translates into CASSLGNEQFF.

This clone was counted between two and nine times. The chain recombines TRBV3-1 (or the pseudogene TRBV3-2) with TRBJ2-5; no reliable D call. Trimming took off 4 bases at V and 9 bases at J, with 15 bases between the two ends. In germline, CDR1 is LGHDT, CDR2 YNNKEL (reference sequence). The CDR3 consists of 13 residues. CDR3 protein: CASSLLDLNAQYF. The CDR3 bases are TGTGCCAGCAGCCTCCTGGACCTTAACGCCCAGTACTTC.

The count of this clone is one. The rearrangement uses TRBV20-1 and TRBJ1-2, with D uncertain. Looked up from germline, CDR1 is DFQATT and CDR2 is SNEGSKA (reference sequence). V was trimmed by 3 bases and J by 4 bases, leaving 9 bases between them. The CDR3 sequence is 12 residues long. CDR3 in amino acids: CSASSGSYGYTF. The CDR3, as DNA: TGCAGTGCTAGTTCGGGGAGCTATGGCTACACCTTC.

The rearrangement uses TRBV9 and TRBJ1-3; weak D call: TRBD1 (6 bases). The V and J ends lost 4 bases and 4 bases respectively, with 12 bases between them. From germline, CDR1 is SGDLS and CDR2 YYNGEE. CDR3 size: 14 residues. The CDR3 DNA reads as TGTGCCAGCAGCTCCACTGGGGGCGGAAACACCATATATTTT. Translated, it gives CASSSTGGGNTIYF.

The chain employs TRBV5-4 and TRBJ1-3, with D possibly matching TRBD1 (5 bases). The V gene's germline CDR1 is SGHNT and CDR2 YYREEE (reference sequence). Deletions cut 10 bases from V and 4 bases from J, with 12 bases between. This CDR3 is 12 amino acids long. The CDR3 DNA is TGTGCCGAGGACAACATCGGAAACACCATATATTTT. Residues: CAEDNIGNTIYF.

The gene calls are TRBV7-3 and TRBJ2-3; 10 bases agree with TRBD2. The V gene's germline CDR1 is SGHTA and CDR2 FQGTGA. V gave up 3 bases and J gave up 4 bases; unmatched junction bases: 7. CDR3 length: 16 amino acids. The CDR3, as DNA: TGTGCCAGCAGCTTGAACAGCGGGGGGGCCGCAGATACGCAGTATTTT. Its translation: CASSLNSGGAADTQYF.

There are a few counts of this clone. The rearrangement uses TRBV19 and TRBJ1-1; D is undetermined. This CDR3 has 12 residues. The ends were cut back, 5 bases at V and 7 bases at J, with 11 bases in the middle. Germline V CDR1 and CDR2: LNHDA, SQIVND (reference sequence). CDR3 loop: CASSLDGREAFF. The CDR3 region has the DNA TGTGCCAGTAGTTTGGACGGACGTGAAGCTTTCTTT.

This chain links TRBV29-1 with TRBJ1-2, with 8 bases that match TRBD1. Trimming took 7 bases from V and 4 from J; bases not matched to a gene: 8. CDR3 length: 13 residues. CDR1 and CDR2 (germline): SQVTM, ANQGSEA. CDR3 sequence reads: CSGAGTGLYGYTF. DNA of the CDR3: TGCAGCGGGGCCGGGACAGGCCTCTATGGCTACACCTTC.

The V and J genes are TRBV6-2 or TRBV6-3 and TRBJ2-7; D remains ambiguous. CDR1 MNHEY and CDR2 SVGEGT come from the germline V gene. V was clipped by 4 bases and J by 4 bases, with 17 bases between them. The CDR3 consists of 15 residues. The CDR3: CASSSTPPAVYEQYF. The CDR3 nucleotides read TGTGCCAGCAGTTCTACCCCTCCAGCCGTGTACGAGCAGTACTTC.

On this clone itself: The junction does not match germline at one end; this may be a read error. This chain connects TRBV6-5 to TRBJ1-2; 7 positions match TRBD1. The CDR3 has 14 amino acids. CDR1 is MNHEY, CDR2 SVGAGI, per germline. The CDR3 bases are TGTGCCAGCAGGTACTCTACACAGGGGAATGGCTACACCTTC. This gives the protein CASRYSTQGNGYTF.

The rearrangement joins TRBV15 to TRBJ1-5; 7 bases agree with TRBD1. Per germline, CDR1 LNHNV and CDR2 YYDKDF (reference sequence). Trimming at V came to 3 bases and at J to 2 bases, leaving 4 bases not matched to a gene. The CDR3 covers 15 residues. The CDR3 nucleotides are TGTGCCACCAGCAGTCAGGGGGGTGGCAATCAGCCCCAGCATTTT. This codes for CATSSQGGGNQPQHF.

The chain links TRBV6-2 or TRBV6-3 to TRBJ1-1, with D hard to call. There are 15 residues in the CDR3. The V end lost 2 bases, the J end lost 6 bases, and 16 bases lay between the germline ends. Germline CDR1 is MNHEY and CDR2 is SVGEGT. CDR3 bases: TGTGCCAGCAGTTACGGGAGTTTGGGTGGCGCTGAAGCTTTCTTT. Protein product: CASSYGSLGGAEAFF.

The genes are TRBV28 and TRBJ2-3; TRBD2 matches at 10 bases. The CDR3 length is 17 residues. Trimming removed 7 bases from V and 4 bases from J; junction bases left unmatched: 14. The germline gives CDR1 MDHEN, CDR2 SYDVKM. The CDR3 reads CASTTPLEREGPDTQYF. In DNA form, the CDR3 reads TGTGCCAGCACTACCCCTCTTGAGCGGGAGGGCCCAGATACGCAGTATTTT.

The chain links TRBV28 to TRBJ1-2; TRBD1 is a possible D gene (6 bases). This CDR3 spans 15 amino acids. The V end was cut by 6 bases, the J end by 2 bases, with 16 bases between. Germline CDR1 is MDHEN and CDR2 is SYDVKM. The CDR3 nucleotides are TGTGCCAGCAGCCAGGACCGCACAGGGAACTATGGCTACACCTTC. Its translation is CASSQDRTGNYGYTF.

The gene calls are TRBV19 and TRBJ1-2; D is undetermined. The CDR3 contains 14 residues. The germline gives CDR1 LNHDA, CDR2 SQIVND (reference sequence). Trimming pared 6 bases from V and 2 bases from J, leaving 13 bases between. The CDR3: CASRLWVGNYGYTF. CDR3 nucleotides: TGTGCCAGTAGACTGTGGGTTGGCAACTATGGCTACACCTTC. Together with reference TRBV19 and TRBJ1-2, the CDR3 gives the full variable domain: DGGITQSPKYLFRKEGQNVTLSCEQNLNHDAMYWYRQDPGQGLRLIYYSQIVNDFQKGDIAEGYSVSREKKESFPLTVTSAQKNPTAFYLCASRLWVGNYGYTFGSGTRLTVV.

The rearrangement links TRBV12-5 to TRBJ1-6; D may be TRBD1 (6 bases). Germline lookup yields CDR1 LGHNT and CDR2 FRNRAP. The CDR3 extends over 15 amino acids. Trimming pared 1 base from V and 9 bases from J, leaving 13 bases between. The CDR3 reads CASGLGDNRFSPLHF. Written as DNA, the CDR3 is TGTGCTAGTGGTTTGGGGGACAATAGATTTTCACCCCTCCACTTT.

The count of this clone is one. The chain joins TRBV14 to TRBJ1-2, with a weak D call TRBD1 (6 bases). Trimming cost V 0 bases and J 0 bases, with 23 bases left between them. Germline V CDR1 and CDR2: SGHDN, FVKESK. CDR3 length: 20 residues. The CDR3 sequence is CASSQDLMSGNREPNYGYTF. In nucleotides, the CDR3 is TGTGCCAGCAGCCAAGATTTGATGAGCGGGAACAGGGAGCCTAACTATGGCTACACCTTC.

The chain joins TRBV5-6 to TRBJ1-3, with D tentatively TRBD1 (5 bases). Germline CDR1 and CDR2: SGHDT and YYEEEE. This CDR3 is built from 14 residues. V was clipped by 6 bases and J by 0 bases, with 10 bases between them. DNA of the CDR3: TGTGCCAGCATTGGGGGTCACTCTGGAAACACCATATATTTT. It yields the protein CASIGGHSGNTIYF. The full variable domain, completed using reference TRBV5-6 and TRBJ1-3, is DAGVTQSPTHLIKTRGQQVTLRCSPKSGHDTVSWYQQALGQGPQFIFQYYEEEERQRGNFPDRFSGHQFPNYSSELNVNALLLGDSALYLCASIGGHSGNTIYFGEGSWLTVV.

The chain employs TRBV13 and TRBJ2-5, with D perhaps TRBD1 (10 bases). The CDR3 covers 16 residues. Germline CDR1 PRHDT, CDR2 FYEKMQ (reference sequence). V lost 0 bases and J 10 bases, leaving 21 bases between the germline ends. This CDR3 reads CASSLGLGGRDRGQYF. For the CDR3, the DNA is TGTGCCAGCAGCTTAGGCCTTGGCGGGAGGGACAGGGGCCAGTACTTC. Full variable domain (remainder filled in from reference TRBV13 and TRBJ2-5): AAGVIQSPRHLIKEKRETATLKCYPIPRHDTVYWYQQGPGQDPQFLISFYEKMQSDKGSIPDRFSAQQFSDYHSELNMSSLELGDSALYFCASSLGLGGRDRGQYFGPGTRLLVL.

The rearrangement uses TRBV12-3 or TRBV12-4 and TRBJ1-2; D remains ambiguous. This CDR3 is built from 12 residues. Deletions cut 1 base from V and 5 bases from J, with 5 bases between. CDR3 nucleotide sequence: TGTGCCAGCAGTTTAGGACATTATGGCTACACCTTC. Its protein product is CASSLGHYGYTF.

This sequence joins TRBV7-7 and TRBJ2-1; TRBD2 aligns across 7 bases. CDR1 and CDR2 from the germline V gene are SSHAT and FNYEAQ (reference sequence). The CDR3 extends over 15 amino acids. The V gene end was trimmed by 5 bases and the J gene end by 4 bases; junction bases not matched to a gene: 8. The CDR3 DNA is TGTGCCAGCAGCATCAGACTAGCCGAATACAATGAGCAGTTCTTC. Its translation is CASSIRLAEYNEQFF.

The rearrangement links TRBV6-5 to TRBJ2-1; D not certain. Germline V gene lookup returns CDR1 MNHEY and CDR2 SVGAGI. The CDR3 runs 13 residues. Trimming removed 0 bases from V and 6 bases from J, with 6 bases in between. The CDR3: CASSYSIGNEQFF. The CDR3 nucleotides read TGTGCCAGCAGTTACTCGATAGGCAATGAGCAGTTCTTC.

This clone was detected a few times. The chain links TRBV9 to TRBJ2-5; D is undetermined. Looked up from germline, CDR1 is SGDLS and CDR2 is YYNGEE. Trimming removed 2 bases from V and 5 bases from J, with 13 bases in between. The length of the CDR3 is 14 residues. CDR3 residues: CASSVLGVAETQYF. The CDR3 DNA is TGTGCCAGCAGCGTTCTCGGCGTCGCCGAGACCCAGTACTTC.

V is TRBV6-5 and J is TRBJ1-2, with 7 bases identical to TRBD1. The junction had 9 bases not matched to a gene; V was cut back by 5 bases and J by 3 bases. The germline V gene has CDR1 MNHEY and CDR2 SVGAGI. The CDR3 spans 15 residues. CDR3 in amino acids: CASSPRQGWYYGYTF. The CDR3, as DNA: TGTGCCAGCAGTCCTAGACAGGGTTGGTACTATGGCTACACCTTC.

This clone was seen more than once but under ten times. The chain links TRBV7-9 to TRBJ1-5; D not resolved. The CDR3 loop spans 11 amino acids. CDR1 SEHNR and CDR2 FQNEAQ come from the germline V gene (reference sequence). V was pared by 4 bases and J by 11 bases, with 9 bases between. DNA for the CDR3: TGTGCCAGCAGCTCCTCAGGAGCCCAGCATTTT. Amino acid sequence: CASSSSGAQHF.